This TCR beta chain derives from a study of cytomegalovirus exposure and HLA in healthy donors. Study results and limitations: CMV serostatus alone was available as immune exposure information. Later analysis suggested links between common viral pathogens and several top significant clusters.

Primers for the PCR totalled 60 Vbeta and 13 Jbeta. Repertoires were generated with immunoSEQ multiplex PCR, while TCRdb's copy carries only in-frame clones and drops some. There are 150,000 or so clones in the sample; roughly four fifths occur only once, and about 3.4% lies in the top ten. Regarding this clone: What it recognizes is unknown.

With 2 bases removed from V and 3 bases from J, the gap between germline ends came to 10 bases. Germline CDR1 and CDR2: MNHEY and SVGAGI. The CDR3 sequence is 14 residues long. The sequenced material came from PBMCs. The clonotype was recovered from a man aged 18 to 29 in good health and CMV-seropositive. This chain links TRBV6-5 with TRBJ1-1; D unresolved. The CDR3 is CASSYTVSDTEAFF. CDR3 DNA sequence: TGTGCCAGCAGTTACACGGTTTCTGACACTGAAGCTTTCTTT.